This T cell receptor (beta chain) was sequenced in a study of shared clonotypes between healthy human individuals. Study summary: Participating donors consisted of a couple of women and a few men aged 18 to 49. For every donor, three CD4 naive, three CD4 memory, two CD8 naive and one CD8 memory plates were used. Study-level points and caveats: Clonotypes shared by all four donors outscored non-shared clonotypes in generation probability. Shared across several donors were roughly 5.3% of the naive CD4 clonotypes.

The germline V and J ends were trimmed by 6 bases and 2 bases, with 10 bases remaining between them. CDR1 is LNHDA and CDR2 is SQIVND in the germline V gene (reference sequence). CDR3 length: 13 residues. To note about this clone: Its antigen is as yet unknown.

Sequencing was performed with immunoSEQ multiplex PCR; in TCRdb, only in-frame clones are kept and a portion is missing. The sample holds about 2.1 million clones, roughly 93% seen once. Positive CCR7 selection of CD45RO-negative cells yielded the naive CD8 cells, and terminally differentiated effector memory CD45RA+ cells were excluded. This sequence was found in a man aged 18 to 30 in good health. Some clones in this sample may be carry-over from other donors' samples. The rearrangement uses TRBV19 and TRBJ1-2, with D hard to call. Sequencing input: naive CD8+ T cells from PBMCs. CDR3 in DNA: TGTGCCAGTAGCCCTCGGGCGAACTATGGCTACACCTTC. Translation: CASSPRANYGYTF.